Listed below are T cell receptor beta chains from one sample, sequenced in a study. TCRdb passed the 5' RACE reads through MiXCR, listing each CDR3 protein once. The sample has about 54,000 distinct CDR3 sequences, roughly 18% seen once. The sequenced material came from naive CD4+ T cells sorted from blood. These receptors all come from a female donor with breast cancer. The CDR3 runs from the conserved cysteine through the conserved F or W. D genes are given only for firm matches. The size of a clone is reported for some rows only, either as once, few or many, or as a class for expanded clones.

TRBD2	many	TRBV5-4	TRBJ2-1	TGTGCCAGCAGTCTGGGGCTAGCGGGCTCCTACAATGAGCAGTTCTTC	CASSLGLAGSYNEQFF
-	-	TRBV6-2/TRBV6-3	TRBJ1-4	TGTGCCAGCAGTCCGCGAACTAATGAAAAACTGTTTTTT	CASSPRTNEKLFF
TRBD2	few	TRBV5-1	TRBJ2-2	TGCGCCAGCAGCTCGGGACTAGCGGCGAACACCGGGGAGCTGTTTTTT	CASSSGLAANTGELFF
-	many	TRBV7-2	TRBJ1-2	TGTGCCAGCAGCTTCGATCATAACTATGGCTACACCTTC	CASSFDHNYGYTF
-	-	TRBV5-1	TRBJ1-1	TGCGCCAGCAGCAACCAGGGGCCGGGTCGGAAGAACACTGAAGCTTTCTTT	CASSNQGPGRKNTEAFF
-	many	TRBV5-1	TRBJ2-7	TGCGCCAGCAGCGATGGACAGTCGGGCGAGCAGTACTTC	CASSDGQSGEQYF
-	few	TRBV5-1	TRBJ2-7	TGCGCCAGCAGCTTGGCGGGGCGGGAGCTGGCAGGGGAGTACTTC	CASSLAGRELAGEYF
TRBD1	many	TRBV29-1	TRBJ1-4	TGCAGCGTTGAACCCTCAGGGGGGGAAAAACTGTTTTTT	CSVEPSGGEKLFF
-	-	TRBV7-2	TRBJ2-5	TGTGCCAGCAGCTTAGCGAAGGGTTGGGAGACCCAGTACTTC	CASSLAKGWETQYF
-	many	TRBV20-1	TRBJ2-4	TGCAGTGCTAGAGATCCTGCCGCAGGGCCCAAAAACATTCAGTACTTC	CSARDPAAGPKNIQYF